This paragraph reports one TCR beta chain. The data are from a study of blood T cell repertoires in COVID-19. V lost 7 bases, J lost 0 bases, and 16 bases stayed unmatched. The germline gives CDR1 MDHEN, CDR2 SYDVKM. The CDR3 is 18 residues long. Some clones are missing from TCRdb's copy, which holds only in-frame ones; the method was immunoSEQ multiplex PCR. The table includes over 150,000 clones, roughly 81% detected once. The source material was peripheral blood. This clonotype originated in an elderly woman with COVID-19, enrolled during active disease. The V and J genes are TRBV28 and TRBJ2-3; 7 bases match TRBD2. Written as DNA, the CDR3 is TGTGCCAGCAAGGGGTGGAAGCGGGGCGGCACTAGCACAGATACGCAGTATTTT. This sequence encodes CASKGWKRGGTSTDTQYF.